One and the same sample provided the 27 T cell receptor beta chains below, sequenced in a study of T cells in women clearing cervical HPV infection. This table comes from immunoSEQ multiplex PCR, and its TCRdb copy is limited to in-frame clones, with some not included. This sample contains approximately 26,000 clones. Material: blood buffy coat. These receptors originate from a woman aged 18 to 75 with a cervical HPV16 infection that either progressed to CIN3+ or cleared (not recorded which).

In the case of this clone: The CDR3 extends 3 residues past the end of the read, so its final part is completed from the germline J gene. The V gene is TRBV7-3, the J gene TRBJ2-3; 14 bases map to TRBD2. CDR3 length: 18 amino acids. V gave up 4 bases and J gave up 0 bases; unmatched junction bases: 6. Looked up from germline, CDR1 is SGHTA and CDR2 is FQGTGA. The chain's CDR3 is CASSSPRLAGGSTDTQYF. CDR3 DNA, as far as it was read: TGTGCCAGCAGCTCCCCCCGACTAGCGGGGGGGAGCACAGATACG. The full variable domain, its missing parts supplied by reference TRBV7-3 and TRBJ2-3, is GAGVSQTPSNKVTEKGKYVELRCDPISGHTALYWYRQSLGQGPEFLIYFQGTGAADDSGLPNDRFFAVRPEGSVSTLKIQRTERGDSAVYLCASSSPRLAGGSTDTQYFGPGTRLTVL.

The CDR3 loop reads CASSWDIQETQYF. The sequenced CDR3 bases are TGTGCCAGCAGCTGGGACATCCAAGAGACG. This chain uses TRBV5-6 with TRBJ2-3; TRBD1 might be the D (6 bases). The read is 3 residues too short to cover the CDR3 end, so that end is filled in from the germline J gene. The CDR3 is made up of 13 amino acids. In germline, CDR1 is SGHDT, CDR2 YYEEEE. The full variable domain, rest sourced from reference TRBV5-6 and TRBJ2-3, is DAGVTQSPTHLIKTRGQQVTLRCSPKSGHDTVSWYQQALGQGPQFIFQYYEEEERQRGNFPDRFSGHQFPNYSSELNVNALLLGDSALYLCASSWDIQETQYFGPGTRLTVL.

About this clone: The read ends 3 residues shy of where the CDR3 ends; the end is completed using the germline J gene. The chain uses TRBV5-1 and TRBJ2-7; 9 bases align to TRBD2. Germline CDR1 and CDR2: SGHRS and YFSETQ. J gave up 3 bases and V 4 bases, and 8 bases lay outside the gene matches. CDR3 length equals 15 residues. The chain's CDR3 is CASSALAGASYEQYF. The covered CDR3 bases are TGCGCCAGCAGCGCCTTAGCGGGAGCTAGCTACGAG.

A note on this clone: Read sequence stops 3 residues before the CDR3 end, and the germline J gene provides the missing end. The chain recombines TRBV18 with TRBJ2-2, with TRBD1 matching over 7 bases. Germline V CDR1 and CDR2: KGHSH, LQKENI. The CDR3 runs to 16 residues. Partial CDR3 DNA: TGTGCCAGCTCACCATCACAGGGGACCTCGAATGAAAAG. Protein product: CASSPSQGTSNEK. The full CDR3 protein is CASSPSQGTSNEKLFF. The variable domain in full, with the rest retrieved from reference TRBV18 and TRBJ2-2, is NAGVMQNPRHLVRRRGQEARLRCSPMKGHSHVYWYRQLPEEGLKFMVYLQKENIIDESGMPKERFSAEFPKEGPSILRIQQVVRGDSAAYFCASSPSQGTSNEKLFFGEGSRLTVL.

About this clone itself: The missing CDR3 end, 3 residues past where the read stops, is filled in from the germline J gene. The chain links TRBV7-9 to TRBJ1-1, with D maybe TRBD1 (6 bases). This CDR3 has 14 amino acids. V was pared by 5 bases and J by 0 bases, with 10 bases between. From germline, CDR1 is SEHNR and CDR2 FQNEAQ (reference sequence). Partial CDR3 DNA: TGTGCCAGCAGCCCTGGACAGCTGAACACTGAA. This codes for CASSPGQLNTE. The CDR3, in full, reads CASSPGQLNTEAFF.

Note on this clone: The read ends 3 residues before the CDR3 terminus; that terminus is restored from the germline J gene. V is TRBV29-1 and J is TRBJ1-4, with TRBD1 matching 9 bases. V dropped 6 bases and J dropped 8; count of bases not matched to a gene: 4. This CDR3 has 12 amino acids. Germline CDR1 reads SQVTM; CDR2 reads ANQGSEA. CDR3 residues: CSVSTGGEKLFF. The sequenced CDR3 bases are TGCAGCGTCTCGACAGGGGGGGAAAAA.

As concerns this clone: The CDR3 end is not reached by the read, which stops 3 residues before it; the germline J gene fills it in. Other DNA sequences in the sample encode the same CDR3. This chain links TRBV11-2 with TRBJ1-4, with D possibly TRBD1 on 6 matching bases. This CDR3 contains 13 residues. With 5 bases removed from V and 7 bases from J, the gap between germline ends came to 11 bases. Germline assignment: CDR1 SGHAT and CDR2 FQNNGV. Here the CDR3 reads CASSPETGEKLFF. The CDR3 DNA, read in part, is TGTGCCAGCAGCCCGGAGACAGGTGAAAAA.

Regarding this clone: The CDR3 extends 3 residues past the end of the read, so its final part is completed from the germline J gene. This sample includes further DNA sequences coding for the same CDR3. V and J are TRBV5-1 and TRBJ2-7, with 9 bases matching TRBD1. Germline CDR1 reads SGHRS; CDR2 reads YFSETQ. The CDR3 contains 14 residues. Trimming cost V 0 bases and J 4 bases; bases outside gene matches: 2. CDR3 bases read: TGCGCCAGCAGCTTGGACAGGGGGCAATACGAG. Translation gives CASSLDRGQYE. The full CDR3 sequence reads CASSLDRGQYEQYF.

Note on this clone: The read halts 3 residues ahead of the CDR3 end, with the missing end drawn from the germline J gene. This chain uses TRBV5-8 with TRBJ2-4; weak D call: TRBD1 (5 bases). Per germline, CDR1 SGHTS and CDR2 YDEGEE. The CDR3 runs to 15 residues. V was trimmed by 6 bases and J by 6 bases, leaving 19 bases between them. The CDR3 loop is CASIPTGRVANIQYF. CDR3 DNA (partial): TGTGCCAGCATCCCCACGGGCAGGGTTGCAAACATT.

To note about this clone: The read ends 3 residues early relative to the CDR3; the germline J gene fills the gap. V and J are TRBV19 and TRBJ1-2; 7 bases map to TRBD1. The CDR3 extends over 15 amino acids. Looked up from germline, CDR1 is LNHDA and CDR2 is SQIVND (reference sequence). The CDR3 spells CASSIDDRAYNDYTF. The covered CDR3 bases are TGTGCCAGTAGTATAGATGACAGGGCCTACAATGAC.

With respect to this clone: The CDR3 end falls 3 residues outside the read, so it is completed with the germline J gene. The rearrangement joins TRBV19 to TRBJ2-7, with 11 bases lining up with TRBD2. Germline V gene data show CDR1 as LNHDA and CDR2 as SQIVND (reference sequence). The V and J ends lost 4 bases and 2 bases, in that order; junction bases with no gene match: 4. The CDR3 is 15 amino acids. The covered CDR3 bases are TGTGCCAGTAGTACCGGGACTAGCGGCACCTACGAG. Translated, it gives CASSTGTSGTYE. The entire CDR3 protein reads CASSTGTSGTYEQYF. Complete variable domain (other parts from reference TRBV19 and TRBJ2-7): DGGITQSPKYLFRKEGQNVTLSCEQNLNHDAMYWYRQDPGQGLRLIYYSQIVNDFQKGDIAEGYSVSREKKESFPLTVTSAQKNPTAFYLCASSTGTSGTYEQYFGPGTRLTVT.

On this clone itself: The CDR3 goes on 3 residues after the read ends, and that part is filled in from the germline J gene. V is TRBV18 and J is TRBJ2-7, with 8 bases identical to TRBD2. The CDR3 is 17 residues long. V lost 2 bases and J lost 0; bases outside the gene matches: 9. The germline gives CDR1 KGHSH, CDR2 LQKENI. The CDR3 protein is CASSPTSGGGSSYEQYF. The DNA read from the CDR3 is TGTGCCAGCTCACCAACTAGTGGCGGGGGGTCCTCCTACGAG.

To note about this clone: The read finishes 3 residues shy of the CDR3 end, and the germline J gene is used to complete it. V usage is TRBV20-1 and J usage is TRBJ2-4; 8 nucleotides agree with TRBD2. The CDR3 is 12 residues long. CDR1 and CDR2 (germline): DFQATT, SNEGSKA (reference sequence). Incomplete CDR3 DNA: TGCAGTGCTGGTGCTTCACTAGCGGAT. Its protein is CSAGASLAD. The complete CDR3 reads CSAGASLADQYF.

On this clone itself: The read falls 3 residues short of the CDR3 end, and the missing part is taken from the germline J gene. The rearrangement links TRBV5-4 to TRBJ2-7; TRBD1 is a possible D gene (5 bases). Germline CDR1 is SGHNT and CDR2 is YYREEE (reference sequence). V lost 2 bases and J lost 5, with 11 bases in between. The CDR3 is 13 residues long. CDR3 DNA, as far as it was read: TGTGCCAGCAGCTTTTCGTGGGGCCACGAG. It yields the protein CASSFSWGHE. The CDR3, in full, reads CASSFSWGHEQYF.

As to this clone: Sequencing ends 3 residues short of the CDR3 end; the germline J gene provides the rest. The rearrangement uses TRBV28 and TRBJ2-1; 8 nucleotides line up with TRBD2. The J segment lost 0 bases and the V segment lost 5 bases, leaving 6 bases of the junction unmatched. The CDR3 sequence is 16 residues long. From germline, CDR1 is MDHEN and CDR2 SYDVKM. The CDR3 spells CASSPIAGSSYNEQFF. CDR3 DNA (partial): TGTGCCAGCAGTCCCATAGCGGGAAGCTCCTACAATGAG.

About this clone itself: The read ends 3 residues shy of where the CDR3 ends; the end is completed using the germline J gene. The V gene is TRBV29-1, the J gene TRBJ2-3; 14 positions agree with TRBD2. The ends lost 7 bases at V and 5 bases at J; junction bases unmatched: 8. The germline V gene encodes CDR1 SQVTM and CDR2 ANQGSEA. This CDR3 is built from 15 residues. CDR3 region: CSAWGLAGDGDTQYF. The CDR3 DNA, read in part, is TGCAGCGCTTGGGGACTAGCGGGGGATGGAGATACG.

CDR3: CASSPYTGELFF. The CDR3 bases that were read are TGTGCCAGCAGCCCTTACACCGGGGAG. This chain uses TRBV14 with TRBJ2-2; D gene ambiguous. The DNA ends 3 residues before the CDR3 does, and the rest of the CDR3 is filled in from the germline J gene. CDR3 length: 12 residues. The V and J ends lost 4 bases and 3 bases respectively, with 3 bases between them. Germline CDR1 reads SGHDN; CDR2 reads FVKESK. The variable domain in full, with the rest retrieved from reference TRBV14 and TRBJ2-2, is EAGVTQFPSHSVIEKGQTVTLRCDPISGHDNLYWYRRVMGKEIKFLLHFVKESKQDESGMPNNRFLAERTGGTYSTLKVQPAELEDSGVYFCASSPYTGELFFGEGSRLTVL.

As to this clone: The read terminates 3 residues ahead of where the CDR3 ends, so the germline J gene completes it. The same CDR3 can be traced to other DNA sequences in this sample. The J gene is TRBJ1-3, the V gene TRBV19; D not certain. Deletions cut 5 bases from V and 4 bases from J, with 15 bases between. Germline V gene data show CDR1 as LNHDA and CDR2 as SQIVND (reference sequence). The CDR3 sequence is 15 residues long. The sequenced part of the CDR3 DNA is TGTGCCAGTAGTCGGCGACTTAAGGAAGGAAACACC. It is translated as CASSRRLKEGNT. The whole CDR3 region reads CASSRRLKEGNTIYF.

CDR3: CSAPPVAGESEQYF. CDR3 DNA, as far as it was read: TGCAGTGCTCCCCCCGTGGCGGGAGAAAGCGAG. This sequence joins TRBV20-1 and TRBJ2-7; 7 bases agree with TRBD2. The read terminates 3 residues before the CDR3 end, so the remaining end is supplied by the germline J gene. Per the germline V gene, CDR1 is DFQATT and CDR2 is SNEGSKA (reference sequence). CDR3 length equals 14 residues. Trimming took 5 bases from V and 6 from J; bases not matched to a gene: 13.

Worth noting for this clone: At one end, the junction sequence differs from germline, possibly due to a read error. Read sequence stops 3 residues before the CDR3 end, and the germline J gene provides the missing end. This sequence joins TRBV7-2 and TRBJ1-2; possible D gene TRBD1, 6 bases. CDR3 length: 15 amino acids. From germline, CDR1 is SGHTA and CDR2 FQGNSA. CDR3 residues: CASSLAAGGRYDYTF. The DNA read from the CDR3 is TGTGCCAGCAGCTTAGCTGCGGGGGGGCGGTATGAC.

Regarding this clone: The read halts 3 residues ahead of the CDR3 end, with the missing end drawn from the germline J gene. This chain uses TRBV7-2 with TRBJ1-4; TRBD1 is a possible D gene (5 bases). The length of the CDR3 is 15 residues. Trimming took off 3 bases at V and 7 bases at J, with 15 bases between the two ends. CDR1 is SGHTA and CDR2 is FQGNSA in the germline V gene. CDR3 sequence: CASSLPGYQSEKLFF. CDR3 DNA, as far as it was read: TGTGCCAGCAGCTTGCCAGGGTACCAGAGTGAAAAA. Full variable domain (outside the CDR3, taken from reference TRBV7-2 and TRBJ1-4): GAGVSQSPSNKVTEKGKDVELRCDPISGHTALYWYRQSLGQGLEFLIYFQGNSAPDKSGLPSDRFSAERTGGSVSTLTIQRTQQEDSAVYLCASSLPGYQSEKLFFGSGTQLSVL.

Comment on this clone: The CDR3 is cut off 3 residues early in the read; its end comes from the germline J gene. The gene calls are TRBV2 and TRBJ1-4, with 8 bases fitting TRBD1. The J segment lost 6 bases and the V segment lost 1 base, leaving 4 bases of the junction unmatched. The germline gives CDR1 SNHLY, CDR2 FYNNEI. The CDR3 contains 15 residues. The CDR3 here is CASSEGTGWDEKLFF. CDR3 bases read: TGTGCCAGCAGTGAAGGGACAGGGTGGGATGAAAAA.

On this clone: The read finishes 3 residues shy of the CDR3 end, and the germline J gene is used to complete it. The gene calls are TRBV7-3 and TRBJ2-5; TRBD2 might be the D (8 bases). Germline V CDR1 and CDR2: SGHTA, FQGTGA. Trimming left V 2 bases short and J 4 bases short, with 14 bases between. The CDR3 has 15 residues. The chain's CDR3 is CASSLSGGLGETQYF. CDR3 DNA, as far as it was read: TGTGCCAGCAGCTTATCAGGGGGACTAGGAGAGACC.

Notes on this clone: From the germline J gene comes the end of the CDR3, since the read stops 3 residues before it. The V and J genes are TRBV7-9 and TRBJ2-7; 9 positions match TRBD1. This CDR3 region has 15 residues. CDR1 is SEHNR and CDR2 is FQNEAQ in the germline V gene (reference sequence). V lost 5 bases and J lost 5; bases outside the gene matches: 10. This CDR3 is CASSTQTGGVNEQYF. Partial CDR3 DNA: TGTGCCAGCAGCACTCAGACAGGGGGGGTTAACGAG. The variable domain in full, completed from reference TRBV7-9 and TRBJ2-7, reads DTGVSQNPRHKITKRGQNVTFRCDPISEHNRLYWYRQTLGQGPEFLTYFQNEAQLEKSRLLSDRFSAERPKGSFSTLEIQRTEQGDSAMYLCASSTQTGGVNEQYFGPGTRLTVT.

Comment on this clone: Read sequence stops 3 residues before the CDR3 end, and the germline J gene provides the missing end. The chain links TRBV18 to TRBJ1-5; TRBD1 might be the D (5 bases). This CDR3 is 14 amino acids long. V lost 5 bases and J 3 bases, leaving 11 bases between the germline ends. CDR1 is KGHSH and CDR2 is LQKENI in the germline V gene. CDR3 DNA, as far as it was read: TGTGCCAGCTCAGTTAGAGGGGACAATCAGCCC. It codes for CASSVRGDNQP. The CDR3 in its entirety is CASSVRGDNQPQHF.

The sequenced part of the CDR3 DNA is TGCGCCAGCAGCCCCCGGGGAGCCCAGCCC. As protein: CASSPRGAQP. The full-length CDR3 reads as CASSPRGAQPQHF. The chain carries TRBV5-1 and TRBJ1-5; D remains unclear. The read stops 3 residues short of the end of the CDR3; the missing end is completed from the germline J gene. The CDR3 is 13 residues long. The V end was cut by 4 bases, the J end by 7 bases, with 12 bases between. Germline CDR1 and CDR2: SGHRS and YFSETQ.

The sequenced CDR3 bases are TGTGCCAGCAGCTTAGTGTCTAGCGGGGGC. Amino acid sequence: CASSLVSSGG. The complete CDR3 reads CASSLVSSGGYTF. The chain has TRBV7-9 and TRBJ1-2; D is unclear. The sequenced fragment ends 3 residues before the CDR3 boundary, so the rest is inferred from the germline J gene. This CDR3 spans 13 amino acids. Germline CDR1 and CDR2: SEHNR and FQNEAQ (reference sequence).